This TCR beta chain is from a study of T cell responses to AZD1222 COVID-19 vaccine. Study-wide results and limits: The donor cohort was predominantly white British with a female majority, and clonal diversity may have been underestimated. Among AZD1222 vaccinees, only five or six were seropositive at baseline. Sampling captured repertoires only after the peak T cell response. As reported, nearly half of all spike-specific TCRs target variant regions that are unmutated.

A note on this clone: Its target is unknown.

Repertoires were generated with immunoSEQ multiplex PCR, while TCRdb's copy carries only in-frame clones and drops some. The top ten hold around 1.6% of the sample, which has roughly 170,000 clones, around 94% seen once. V lost 0 bases to trimming and J lost 5 bases, with 2 bases between them. Germline values: CDR1 SGDLS, CDR2 YYNGEE. CDR3 size: 12 residues. The V and J genes are TRBV9 and TRBJ2-2; D unclear. This clonotype was obtained from an adult who received the AZD1222 COVID-19 vaccine. This specimen was peripheral blood, taken 28 days after the second AZD1222 dose. The CDR3 loop reads CASSVGTGELFF. The CDR3, as DNA: TGTGCCAGCAGCGTAGGTACCGGGGAGCTGTTTTTT.